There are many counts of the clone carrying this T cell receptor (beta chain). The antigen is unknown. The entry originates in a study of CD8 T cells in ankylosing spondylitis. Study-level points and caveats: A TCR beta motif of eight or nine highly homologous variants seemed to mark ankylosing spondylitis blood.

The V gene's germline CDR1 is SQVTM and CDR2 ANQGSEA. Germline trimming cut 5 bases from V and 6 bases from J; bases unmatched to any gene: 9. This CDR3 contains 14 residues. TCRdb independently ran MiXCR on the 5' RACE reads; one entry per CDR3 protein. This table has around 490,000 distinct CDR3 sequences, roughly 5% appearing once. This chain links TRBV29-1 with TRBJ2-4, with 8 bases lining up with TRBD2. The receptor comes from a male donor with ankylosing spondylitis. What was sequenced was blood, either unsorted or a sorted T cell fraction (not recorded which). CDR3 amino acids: CSVSGRARPNIQYF. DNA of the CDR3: TGCAGCGTTTCCGGGAGGGCCAGGCCAAACATTCAGTACTTC.